A single TCR beta chain is shown here with its context. Its specificity is unknown. This sample was taken from a study of cytomegalovirus exposure and HLA in healthy donors. Study findings and constraints: The productive fraction for most TCR beta V segments was about 90% or about 30% in an earlier analysis.

This PCR relied on a set of 60 Vbeta primers and 13 Jbeta primers. Method: immunoSEQ multiplex PCR; TCRdb's copy keeps in-frame clones and lacks some. The repertoire includes some 160,000 clones, 75% to 80% of them detected once, and 1.5% to 2% sits in the top ten. Source material: PBMCs. The TCR comes from a woman aged 30 to 39 in good health and CMV-seronegative.

This CDR3 reads CASSGQGSSYEQYF. CDR3 DNA: TGTGCCAGCAGCGGACAGGGATCCTCCTACGAGCAGTACTTC. The rearrangement joins TRBV2 to TRBJ2-7; TRBD1 aligns across 8 bases. The CDR3 covers 14 residues. CDR1 is SNHLY, CDR2 FYNNEI, per germline. Unmatched junction bases numbered 4, after V lost 6 bases and J lost 0 bases. Supplemented by reference TRBV2 and TRBJ2-7, the full variable domain reads EPEVTQTPSHQVTQMGQEVILRCVPISNHLYFYWYRQILGQKVEFLVSFYNNEISEKSEIFDDQFSVERPDGSNFTLKIRSTKLEDSAMYFCASSGQGSSYEQYFGPGTRLTVT.